Shown below are 20 T cell receptor beta chains from a single sample sequenced in a study of blood T cells in healthy people across ages. The use of a sample-barcoded 5' primer and a J-beta primer mix characterized a second PCR of about 7 to 12 cycles. TCRdb called the 5' RACE reads again in MiXCR, with one record for every CDR3 protein. The profile shows about 770,000 distinct CDR3 sequences, 40% to 50% of them singletons. Source material: blood. Receptors originate from a man in his sixties in good health.

The rearrangement links TRBV7-2 to TRBJ2-4, with TRBD2 matching over 8 bases. CDR1 SGHTA and CDR2 FQGNSA come from the germline V gene. The CDR3 runs to 16 residues. V trimming: 0 bases; J trimming: 5 bases; junction bases outside the gene matches: 6. This chain's CDR3 is CASSLARTGGQNIQYF. The CDR3 DNA sequence: TGTGCCAGCAGCTTAGCGCGAACGGGGGGGCAAAACATTCAGTACTTC.

This clonotype occurred a few times. The V and J genes are TRBV11-3 and TRBJ2-1, with 7 bases matching TRBD2. In germline, CDR1 is SGHNT, CDR2 YENEEA. The CDR3 runs to 15 residues. V was pared by 2 bases and J by 3 bases, with 4 bases of the junction left unmatched. The CDR3 protein is CASSLPGGHYNEQFF. DNA of the CDR3: TGTGCCAGCAGCTTACCGGGGGGTCACTACAATGAGCAGTTCTTC.

The chain uses TRBV5-1 and TRBJ1-1; possibly TRBD1 for D (5 bases). Trimming stripped 4 bases from V and 3 bases from J, with 10 bases between. This CDR3 region has 13 residues. Germline CDR1 reads SGHRS; CDR2 reads YFSETQ. The CDR3 nucleotides are TGCGCCAGCAGCACACAGGCGGACACTGAAGCTTTCTTT. Its translation: CASSTQADTEAFF.

This clonotype was detected a few times. V gene TRBV12-3 or TRBV12-4 combines with J gene TRBJ2-1; TRBD1 agrees at 9 bases. The CDR3 is 16 residues long. Losses at the gene ends were 5 bases for V and 3 bases for J; bases not matched to a gene: 8. This CDR3 is CASSTIDRGDYNEQFF. CDR3 sequence (DNA): TGTGCCAGCAGTACCATCGACAGGGGGGACTACAATGAGCAGTTCTTC.

The chain has TRBV9 and TRBJ2-1; D may match TRBD1 or TRBD2 (7 bases each). Per the germline V gene, CDR1 is SGDLS and CDR2 is YYNGEE. Trimming left V 0 bases short and J 12 bases short, with 19 bases between. The CDR3 runs 15 residues. The CDR3 spells CASSVGGGGTDWQFF. CDR3 nucleotides: TGTGCCAGCAGCGTAGGAGGGGGAGGGACAGATTGGCAGTTCTTC.

This CDR3 is CASSSSSEGEDTGELFF. In DNA form, the CDR3 reads TGTGCCAGCAGCTCCTCCTCGGAGGGGGAGGACACCGGGGAGCTGTTTTTT. This chain joins TRBV7-7 and TRBJ2-2; either TRBD1 or TRBD2 may supply D (6 bases each). Germline CDR1 is SSHAT and CDR2 is FNYEAQ (reference sequence). The length of the CDR3 is 17 residues. V was pared by 4 bases and J by 3 bases, with 18 bases between.

The chain carries TRBV6-6 and TRBJ1-1; D gene ambiguous. Per the germline V gene, CDR1 is MNHNY and CDR2 is SVGAGI (reference sequence). There are 15 residues in the CDR3. Trimming removed 4 bases at V and 6 bases at J, with 18 bases between. CDR3 in amino acids: CASSSTGGFRAEAFF. The CDR3 DNA sequence: TGTGCCAGCAGTTCTACCGGTGGGTTTAGGGCTGAAGCTTTCTTT.

The rearrangement joins TRBV20-1 to TRBJ2-5, with D unclear. This CDR3 region has 14 residues. Trimming removed 2 bases from V and 2 bases from J, with 12 bases in between. CDR1 is DFQATT, CDR2 SNEGSKA, per germline (reference sequence). Here the CDR3 reads CSARSLREQETQYF. The CDR3 region has the DNA TGCAGTGCTAGATCCCTAAGAGAGCAAGAGACCCAGTACTTC.

This clonotype was seen more than once but under ten times. The rearrangement joins TRBV6-7 to TRBJ1-5, with TRBD1 matching over 7 bases. TRBV6-7 is designated an ORF whose function remains uncertain. V gave up 0 bases and J gave up 0 bases; unmatched junction bases: 14. The CDR3 has 20 residues. The CDR3 bases are TGTGCCAGCAGTTACTCGACCTCCAGACCCCGACAGGGTAGCAATCAGCCCCAGCATTTT. It encodes CASSYSTSRPRQGSNQPQHF.

The V gene is TRBV7-9, the J gene TRBJ2-3; tentatively, D is TRBD1 (5 bases). The CDR3 runs to 13 residues. From germline, CDR1 is SEHNR and CDR2 FQNEAQ (reference sequence). V was trimmed by 4 bases and J by 6 bases, leaving 11 bases between them. The CDR3 here is CASSSDTTDTQYF. For the CDR3, the DNA is TGTGCCAGCAGCTCGGACACCACTGATACGCAGTATTTT.

The chain combines TRBV6-5 with TRBJ2-1, with 10 bases matching TRBD2. The J call may not be correct, given that the DNA end is closer to TRBJ2-7. Germline V gene lookup returns CDR1 MNHEY and CDR2 SVGAGI. There are 15 residues in the CDR3. The CDR3 DNA is TGTGCCAGCAGTGTACTAGCGGGACCCTACAATGAGCAGTACTTC. Protein: CASSVLAGPYNEQYF.

The chain couples TRBV27 to TRBJ1-2, with D unclear. This CDR3 comprises 15 residues. Germline values: CDR1 MNHEY, CDR2 SMNVEV (reference sequence). V gave up 5 bases and J gave up 6 bases, with 19 bases separating them. The CDR3 sequence: CASSSKPLLGNGYTF. As DNA, the CDR3 is TGTGCCAGCAGTAGCAAACCCCTCCTGGGGAATGGCTACACCTTC.

The chain is built from TRBV12-3 or TRBV12-4 and TRBJ2-3, with 10 bases lining up with TRBD2. The CDR3 sequence is 17 residues long. V lost 5 bases, J lost 4 bases, and 12 bases stayed unmatched. DNA for the CDR3: TGTGCCAGCAGTCTCCGCGGACGAGCGGGGGGGCCAGATACGCAGTATTTT. Its translation: CASSLRGRAGGPDTQYF.

V gene TRBV9 combines with J gene TRBJ2-5, with D hard to call. This CDR3 contains 15 residues. The germline gives CDR1 SGDLS, CDR2 YYNGEE. The V end lost 3 bases, the J end lost 2 bases, and 14 bases lay between the germline ends. The CDR3 region is CASSAALGSQETQYF. The DNA of the CDR3 is TGTGCCAGCAGCGCCGCCCTAGGTAGTCAAGAGACCCAGTACTTC.

This chain joins TRBV29-1 and TRBJ2-7; 9 bases map to TRBD2. Trimming cost V 6 bases and J 2 bases; bases outside gene matches: 8. This CDR3 has 14 residues. Per germline, CDR1 SQVTM and CDR2 ANQGSEA. The CDR3 nucleotides are TGCAGCGTGGCCCCTAGCGGGGAAGCCTACGAGCAGTACTTC. Protein product: CSVAPSGEAYEQYF.

The table lists this clonotype with a few counts. The CDR3 bases are TGTGCCAGCAGCTTGGGAACGGGGGCGGGTCAGCCCCAGCATTTT. This translates into CASSLGTGAGQPQHF. The J gene is TRBJ1-5, the V gene TRBV5-5, with D tentatively TRBD1 (6 bases). V gave up 0 bases and J gave up 6 bases, with 13 bases separating them. CDR1 and CDR2 from the germline V gene are SGHKS and YYEKEE (reference sequence). The length of the CDR3 is 15 residues.

The chain joins TRBV3-1 to TRBJ2-3, with a weak D call TRBD2 (5 bases). V lost 1 base and J lost 5, with 16 bases in between. CDR1 and CDR2 (germline): LGHDT, YNNKEL (reference sequence). This CDR3 is 16 amino acids long. For the CDR3, the DNA is TGTGCCAGCAGCCAAGTATATGAGCCCGGGAAAGATACGCAGTATTTT. Its translation is CASSQVYEPGKDTQYF.

To note about this clonotype: A read error may explain this, as a much larger clone is one base away. This sequence joins TRBV6-5 and TRBJ2-1; D might be TRBD1 or TRBD2, each matching 5 bases. Germline assignment: CDR1 MNHEY and CDR2 SVGAGI. Trimming stripped 6 bases from V and 10 bases from J, with 16 bases between. CDR3 length: 13 amino acids. This CDR3 is CASSLGVLKEQFF. In DNA form, the CDR3 reads TGTGCCAGCAGCCTGGGGGTACTTAAGGAGCAGTTCTTC.

The V call is TRBV4-3, the J call TRBJ2-1; D is ambiguous. Trimming took off 0 bases at V and 8 bases at J, with 14 bases between the two ends. This CDR3 has 15 residues. CDR1 and CDR2 from the germline V gene are LGHNA and YSLEER. The CDR3 loop reads CASSQDRKVTDEQFF. The CDR3, as DNA: TGCGCCAGCAGCCAAGATCGCAAGGTCACGGATGAGCAGTTCTTC.

This rearrangement joins TRBV9 to TRBJ1-1, with unresolved D. The V end lost 0 bases, the J end lost 8 bases, and 11 bases lay between the germline ends. There are 13 residues in the CDR3. Germline V gives CDR1 SGDLS, CDR2 YYNGEE. Written as DNA, the CDR3 is TGTGCCAGCAGCGTAGAATCCGGCAGCGAAGCTTTCTTT. The encoded protein is CASSVESGSEAFF.